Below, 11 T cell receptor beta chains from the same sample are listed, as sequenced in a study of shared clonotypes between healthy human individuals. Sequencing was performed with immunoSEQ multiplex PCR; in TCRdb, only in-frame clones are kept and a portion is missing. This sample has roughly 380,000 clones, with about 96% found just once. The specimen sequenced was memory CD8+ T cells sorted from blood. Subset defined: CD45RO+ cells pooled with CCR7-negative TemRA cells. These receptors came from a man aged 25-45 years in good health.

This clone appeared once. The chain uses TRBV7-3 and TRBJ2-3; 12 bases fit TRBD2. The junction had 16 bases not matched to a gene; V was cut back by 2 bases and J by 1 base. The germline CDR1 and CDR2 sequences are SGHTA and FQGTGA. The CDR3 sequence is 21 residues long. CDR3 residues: CASSLAPILAGGYRGTDTQYF. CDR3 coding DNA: TGTGCCAGCAGCTTAGCCCCTATCCTAGCGGGAGGGTACAGGGGCACAGATACGCAGTATTTT.

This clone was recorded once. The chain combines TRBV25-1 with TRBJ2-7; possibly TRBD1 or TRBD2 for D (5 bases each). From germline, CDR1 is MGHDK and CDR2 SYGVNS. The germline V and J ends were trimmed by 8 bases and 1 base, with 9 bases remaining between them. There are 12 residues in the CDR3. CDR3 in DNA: TGTGCCAGCGGGACGGTTTCCTACGAGCAGTACTTC. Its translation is CASGTVSYEQYF.

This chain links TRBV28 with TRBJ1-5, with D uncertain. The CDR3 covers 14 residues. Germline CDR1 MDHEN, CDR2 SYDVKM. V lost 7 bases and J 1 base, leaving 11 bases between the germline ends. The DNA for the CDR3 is TGTGCCAGCACTATAGTTGGGAGCAATCAGCCCCAGCATTTT. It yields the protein CASTIVGSNQPQHF.

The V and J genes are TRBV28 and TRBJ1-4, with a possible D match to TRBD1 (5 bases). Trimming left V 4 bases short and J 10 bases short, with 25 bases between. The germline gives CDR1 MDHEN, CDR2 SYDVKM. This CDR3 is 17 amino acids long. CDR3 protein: CASSSRNNRSGLRKLFF. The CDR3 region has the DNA TGTGCCAGCAGTTCCCGGAACAACAGGTCCGGGCTGAGAAAACTGTTTTTT.

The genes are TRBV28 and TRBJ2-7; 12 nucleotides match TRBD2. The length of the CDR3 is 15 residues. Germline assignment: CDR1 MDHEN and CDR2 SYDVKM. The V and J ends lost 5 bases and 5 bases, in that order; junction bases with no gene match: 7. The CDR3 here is CASSPPPSGRDEQYF. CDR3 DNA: TGTGCCAGCAGTCCGCCGCCTAGCGGGAGGGACGAGCAGTACTTC.

Here the CDR3 DNA reads TGTGCCTGGAGTGTATGGGAAAAACTGTTTTTT. This encodes CAWSVWEKLFF. This rearrangement joins TRBV30 to TRBJ1-4; D is ambiguous. This CDR3 is 11 amino acids long. CDR1 and CDR2 from the germline V gene are GTSNPN and SVGIG (reference sequence). The V and J ends lost 0 bases and 8 bases respectively, with 4 bases between them.

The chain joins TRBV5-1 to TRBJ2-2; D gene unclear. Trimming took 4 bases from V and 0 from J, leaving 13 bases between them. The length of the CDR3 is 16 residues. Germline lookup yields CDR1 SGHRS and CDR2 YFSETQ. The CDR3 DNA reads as TGCGCCAGCAGCCGACTGGTCACTTCGAACACCGGGGAGCTGTTTTTT. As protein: CASSRLVTSNTGELFF.

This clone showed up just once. Here the CDR3 DNA reads TGCAGCGTCCTTGACAGGGGCCAAGAGACCCAGTACTTC. Its translation: CSVLDRGQETQYF. The V gene is TRBV29-1, the J gene TRBJ2-5; TRBD1 aligns across 8 bases. Germline V CDR1 and CDR2: SQVTM, ANQGSEA. The V gene end was trimmed by 6 bases and the J gene end by 1 base; junction bases not matched to a gene: 4. CDR3 length equals 13 residues.

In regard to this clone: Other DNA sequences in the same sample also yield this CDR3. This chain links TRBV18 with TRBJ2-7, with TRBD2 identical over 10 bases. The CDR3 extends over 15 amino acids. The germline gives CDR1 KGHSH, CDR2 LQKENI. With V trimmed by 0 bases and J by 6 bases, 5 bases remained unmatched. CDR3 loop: CASSPPASGSCEQYF. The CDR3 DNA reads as TGTGCCAGCTCACCACCGGCTAGCGGGAGCTGCGAGCAGTACTTC. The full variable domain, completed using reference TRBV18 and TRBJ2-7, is NAGVMQNPRHLVRRRGQEARLRCSPMKGHSHVYWYRQLPEEGLKFMVYLQKENIIDESGMPKERFSAEFPKEGPSILRIQQVVRGDSAAYFCASSPPASGSCEQYFGPGTRLTVT.

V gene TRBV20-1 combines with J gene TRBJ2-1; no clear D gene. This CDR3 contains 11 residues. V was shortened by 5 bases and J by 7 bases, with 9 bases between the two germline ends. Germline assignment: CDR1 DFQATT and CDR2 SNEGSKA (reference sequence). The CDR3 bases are TGCAGTGCTGAAGAATTTAATGAGCAGTTCTTC. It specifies CSAEEFNEQFF.

CDR3 sequence reads: CASSIWSGNTGELFF. The CDR3 DNA sequence: TGTGCCAGTAGTATATGGAGCGGGAACACCGGGGAGCTGTTTTTT. The rearrangement uses TRBV19 and TRBJ2-2; D may be TRBD2 (5 bases). From germline, CDR1 is LNHDA and CDR2 SQIVND (reference sequence). V shed 2 bases and J shed 1 base, with 8 bases lying between them. CDR3 size: 15 residues.